Reported below is one T cell receptor beta chain. Its binding antigen is unknown. Base qualities are not at hand, and no much larger clone is one base apart. This entry belongs to a study of OX40 agonist ivuxolimab in advanced cancers. About the investigation overall: The costimulatory receptor OX40 (CD134) was targeted by ivuxolimab, a fully human IgG2 agonistic monoclonal antibody. Intravenous ivuxolimab was administered to patients every 2 weeks at six dose levels: 0.01, 0.1, 0.3, 1.5, 3 and 10 mg/kg. Of the roughly 50 dose-escalation patients, hepatocellular carcinoma was present in around 19, melanoma in approximately 15, renal cell carcinoma in 9 and head and neck cancer in 9. The dose-escalation cohort was 82.7% male with a mean age of approximately 60 years, ranging from 23 to 79. Patients were allowed to have had prior anti-PD-1, anti-PD-L1 or anti-CTLA-4 therapy, and around two fifths of the dose-escalation patients had been treated with checkpoint inhibitors. Three dose-escalation patients achieved partial responses, one with hepatocellular carcinoma and two with cutaneous melanoma. The purpose of peripheral TCRbeta sequencing was to test whether ivuxolimab changed TCR sequence diversity and led to clonal T-cell expansion. The monotherapy dose-escalation portion (N ≈ 55 patients) of the phase I ivuxolimab trial is reported in the paper. General study outcomes and caveats: Low levels of normalized T-cell clonal expansion were also seen in some patients who did not respond. On average, CD8+ T cells showed more expanded clones than CD4+ T cells after ivuxolimab. Clonal expansion of both CD4+ and CD8+ blood T cells was observed from baseline to week 6 at doses 0.1 to 3.0 mg/kg. Partial responders in the 0.1-3.0 mg/kg groups had among the lowest normalized peripheral clonal expansion, especially among CD8+ T cells. Antigen specificity was not determined for the clonally expanded peripheral T cells.

Patients with autoimmune disease history or receiving systemic immunosuppression were excluded from the trial. Peripheral blood for TCR sequencing was drawn from every dose cohort at baseline, at cycle 4 day 1 and at cycle 7 day 1. Samples were obtained from an open-label, multicenter, first-in-human phase I dose-escalation trial of ivuxolimab. Adults with locally advanced or metastatic melanoma, renal cell, hepatocellular, or head and neck squamous cell carcinoma were enrolled in the trial. Before TCR sequencing, CD4+ T cells and CD8+ T cells were sorted from peripheral blood as separate populations. To sequence the TCRbeta CDR3 region, genomic DNA was isolated from the sorted cells. TCRbeta CDR3 regions were sequenced using the immunoSEQ Assay. TCRdb holds this immuneACCESS table with in-frame rearrangements only. Some clones are missing; in checked studies, unresolved V genes explain under half, and the rest has no known cause. The sample table lists tens of thousands of clones, roughly 89% of them with a count of one. Clones ranked in the top ten supply more than 9.5% of the sample.

Inclusive of the bounding cysteine and phenylalanine, the CDR3 is 14 residues long. The DNA shown is the 42-base CDR3, in frame from base 1. From the germline V gene, CDR1 is SQVTM and CDR2 is ANQGSEA. V loses 7 bases at its end and J loses 1 base; junction bases beyond the gene matches: 9. Sequencing used CD4+ or CD8+ T cells sorted from blood, obtained in a trial of the OX40 agonist ivuxolimab. The chain is made from TRBV29-1 and TRBJ1-2; 7 nucleotides in the junction match TRBD1. The receptor was derived from an adult with an advanced solid tumor such as melanoma, head and neck, liver or kidney cancer. The CDR3 reads CSAGQGGYNYGYTF. The nucleotide sequence reads as follows: TGCAGCGCTGGTCAGGGGGGATATAACTATGGCTACACCTTC.